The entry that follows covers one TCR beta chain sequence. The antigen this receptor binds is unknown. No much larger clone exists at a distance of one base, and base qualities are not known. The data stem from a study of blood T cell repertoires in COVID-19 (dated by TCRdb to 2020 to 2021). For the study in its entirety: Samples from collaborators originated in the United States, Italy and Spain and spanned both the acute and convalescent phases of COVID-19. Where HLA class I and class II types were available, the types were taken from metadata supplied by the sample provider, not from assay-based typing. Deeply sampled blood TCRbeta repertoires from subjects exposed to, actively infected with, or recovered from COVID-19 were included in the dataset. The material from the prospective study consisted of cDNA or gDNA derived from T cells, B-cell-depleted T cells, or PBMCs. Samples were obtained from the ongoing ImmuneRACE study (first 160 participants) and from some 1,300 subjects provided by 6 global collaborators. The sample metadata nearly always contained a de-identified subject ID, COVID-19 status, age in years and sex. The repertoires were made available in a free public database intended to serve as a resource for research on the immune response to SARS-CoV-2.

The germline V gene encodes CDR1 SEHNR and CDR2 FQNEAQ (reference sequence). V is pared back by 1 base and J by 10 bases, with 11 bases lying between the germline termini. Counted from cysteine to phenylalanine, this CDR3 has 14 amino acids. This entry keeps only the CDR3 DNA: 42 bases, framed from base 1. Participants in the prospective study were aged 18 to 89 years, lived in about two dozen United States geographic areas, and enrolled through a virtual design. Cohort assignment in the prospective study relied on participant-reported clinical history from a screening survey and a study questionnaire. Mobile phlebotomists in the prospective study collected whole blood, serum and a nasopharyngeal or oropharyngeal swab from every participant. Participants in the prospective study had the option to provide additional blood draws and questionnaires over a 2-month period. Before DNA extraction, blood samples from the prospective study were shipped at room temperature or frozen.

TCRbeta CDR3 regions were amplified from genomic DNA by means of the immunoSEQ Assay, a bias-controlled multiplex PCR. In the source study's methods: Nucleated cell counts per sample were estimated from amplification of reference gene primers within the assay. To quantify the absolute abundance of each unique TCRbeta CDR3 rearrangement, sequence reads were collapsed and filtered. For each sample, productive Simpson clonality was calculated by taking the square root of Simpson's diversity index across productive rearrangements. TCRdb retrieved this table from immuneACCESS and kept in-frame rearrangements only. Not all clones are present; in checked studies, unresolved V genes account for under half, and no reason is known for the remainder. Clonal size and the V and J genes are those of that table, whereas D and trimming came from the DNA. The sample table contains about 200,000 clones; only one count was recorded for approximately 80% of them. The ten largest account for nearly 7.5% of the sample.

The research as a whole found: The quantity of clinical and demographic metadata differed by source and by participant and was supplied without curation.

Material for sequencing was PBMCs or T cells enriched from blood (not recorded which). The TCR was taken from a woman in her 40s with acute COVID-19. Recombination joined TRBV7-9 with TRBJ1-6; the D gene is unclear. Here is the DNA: TGTGCCAGCAGCTTAGGAGGGAAAGGCTCACCCCTCCACTTT. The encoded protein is CASSLGGKGSPLHF.